These 28 T cell receptor beta chains originate from one sample sequenced in a study of T cells after yellow fever vaccination. TCRdb processed the 5' RACE reads anew with MiXCR; each CDR3 protein has one entry. Seen here are roughly 500,000 distinct CDR3 sequences, about a fifth observed once, and the top ten hold around an eighth. The source material was PBMCs, sampled 15 days after the yellow fever booster vaccination. Source of these receptors: a man aged 30-40 years who received the YFV17D yellow fever vaccine.

This clonotype was picked up one time. The V gene is TRBV18, the J gene TRBJ2-3; 8 bases fit TRBD1. This CDR3 contains 15 residues. Germline CDR1 KGHSH, CDR2 LQKENI. V lost 3 bases to trimming and J lost 6 bases; unmatched junction nucleotides: 8. CDR3 sequence: CASSPSTGARDTQYF. CDR3 bases: TGTGCCAGCTCACCTTCGACAGGGGCACGGGATACGCAGTATTTT.

This clonotype was seen more than once but under ten times. The chain has TRBV15 and TRBJ2-7; 9 nucleotides match TRBD1. Losses at the gene ends were 1 base for V and 3 bases for J; bases not matched to a gene: 7. Germline V gives CDR1 LNHNV, CDR2 YYDKDF (reference sequence). This CDR3 has 16 residues. CDR3 bases: TGTGCCACCAGCAGAGGCGGGACAGGGATTCGCTACGAGCAGTACTTC. It yields the protein CATSRGGTGIRYEQYF.

This clonotype turned up a few times. V gene TRBV5-1 combines with J gene TRBJ2-7; 7 nucleotides line up with TRBD1. The CDR3 consists of 13 residues. After removal of 4 bases from V and 5 bases from J, the junction contained 6 bases not matched to a gene. Germline CDR1 reads SGHRS; CDR2 reads YFSETQ. The CDR3 is CASSQGVANEQYF. In nucleotides, the CDR3 is TGCGCCAGCAGCCAGGGGGTCGCGAACGAGCAGTACTTC. Looking up the rest from reference TRBV5-1 and TRBJ2-7 gives the full variable domain: KAGVTQTPRYLIKTRGQQVTLSCSPISGHRSVSWYQQTPGQGLQFLFEYFSETQRNKGNFPGRFSGRQFSNSRSEMNVSTLELGDSALYLCASSQGVANEQYFGPGTRLTVT.

This clonotype was recorded a few times. This sequence joins TRBV9 and TRBJ2-3, with 8 positions matching TRBD1. The CDR3 is made up of 15 amino acids. Germline values: CDR1 SGDLS, CDR2 YYNGEE. V lost 2 bases, J lost 7 bases, and 9 bases stayed unmatched. DNA of the CDR3: TGTGCCAGCAGCGTCGGGACAGGTCGGTCGAATACGCAGTATTTT. It is translated as CASSVGTGRSNTQYF.

The chain carries TRBV30 and TRBJ2-5; TRBD1 agrees at 10 bases. The trim removed 4 bases at V and 4 bases at J, leaving 6 bases unmatched. Germline-derived CDR1 and CDR2 are GTSNPN and SVGIG (reference sequence). The CDR3 is 14 residues long. This CDR3 is CAWTSGQGRETQYF. CDR3 DNA: TGTGCCTGGACGTCGGGACAGGGGAGAGAGACCCAGTACTTC.

This clonotype was observed a handful of times. J is TRBJ2-1 and V is TRBV20-1; perhaps TRBD2 as D (6 bases). The CDR3 totals 14 residues. The V gene's germline CDR1 is DFQATT and CDR2 SNEGSKA (reference sequence). V was trimmed by 1 base and J by 9 bases, leaving 16 bases between them. CDR3 nucleotide sequence: TGCAGTGCTAGAGTGGCGGGATATGTTGGTGAGCAGTTCTTC. Protein product: CSARVAGYVGEQFF.

V gene TRBV7-3 combines with J gene TRBJ2-3; D perhaps matches TRBD2 (5 bases). The V gene's germline CDR1 is SGHTA and CDR2 FQGTGA. V was clipped by 6 bases and J by 0 bases, with 7 bases between them. The CDR3 runs to 13 residues. The CDR3 DNA reads TGTGCCAGCAGGGAGGCTAGCACAGATACGCAGTATTTT. As protein: CASREASTDTQYF.

The chain has TRBV7-2 and TRBJ1-1; D uncertain. Deletions cut 2 bases from V and 8 bases from J, with 12 bases between. The CDR3 covers 13 residues. Looked up from germline, CDR1 is SGHTA and CDR2 is FQGNSA. In DNA form, the CDR3 reads TGTGCCAGCAGCTTACAGGAGCGTGCGGAAGCTTTCTTT. Translation: CASSLQERAEAFF.

This clonotype was counted only a few times. CDR3 coding DNA: TGCAGTGCTAGACGGGACTCCTACGAGCAGTACTTC. Protein sequence: CSARRDSYEQYF. V is TRBV20-1 and J is TRBJ2-7; possibly TRBD2 for D (5 bases). The V and J ends lost 2 bases and 0 bases respectively, with 5 bases between them. Germline V gives CDR1 DFQATT, CDR2 SNEGSKA (reference sequence). The CDR3 spans 12 residues.

V gene TRBV27 combines with J gene TRBJ2-3; D is ambiguous. The CDR3 length is 13 residues. Germline CDR1 reads MNHEY; CDR2 reads SMNVEV (reference sequence). Trimming took 6 bases from V and 4 from J, leaving 11 bases between them. CDR3 amino acids: CASSRKVADTQYF. In nucleotides, the CDR3 is TGTGCCAGCAGCCGTAAGGTCGCAGATACGCAGTATTTT.

The chain couples TRBV11-2 to TRBJ1-6; D remains unclear. The length of the CDR3 is 16 residues. CDR1 and CDR2 from the germline V gene are SGHAT and FQNNGV. Trimming took off 5 bases at V and 10 bases at J, with 21 bases between the two ends. The CDR3, as DNA: TGTGCCAGCAGCGCATCCCGTCGGTCCAGAATCTCACCCCTCCACTTT. Its translation: CASSASRRSRISPLHF.

This clonotype has a count of ten or more. V and J are TRBV4-3 and TRBJ2-7; D might be TRBD2 (5 bases). The CDR3 totals 13 residues. Germline loops: CDR1 LGHNA, CDR2 YSLEER. Trimming removed 0 bases from V and 4 bases from J, with 7 bases in between. The CDR3 sequence is CASSQDSGYEQYF. In DNA form, the CDR3 reads TGCGCCAGCAGCCAAGATTCGGGGTACGAGCAGTACTTC.

This clonotype was observed a few times. This chain links TRBV7-2 with TRBJ2-1; TRBD2 agrees at 13 bases. This CDR3 region has 16 residues. The V gene end was trimmed by 5 bases and the J gene end by 7 bases; junction bases not matched to a gene: 8. CDR1 is SGHTA and CDR2 is FQGNSA in the germline V gene. Written as DNA, the CDR3 is TGTGCCAGCAGCCCGACACTAGCGGGAGGGGTGAATGAGCAGTTCTTC. Translated: CASSPTLAGGVNEQFF.

This clonotype was detected only a few times. The CDR3 is CSARLTGQRPGELFF. CDR3 nucleotide sequence: TGCAGTGCTAGACTTACTGGGCAGCGACCCGGGGAGCTGTTTTTT. The V gene is TRBV20-1, the J gene TRBJ2-2; the D is unclear. V was cut by 2 bases and J by 6 bases, with 16 bases left in between. This CDR3 region has 15 residues. Looked up from germline, CDR1 is DFQATT and CDR2 is SNEGSKA (reference sequence).

Note on this clonotype: Relative to the germline gene, one junction end is altered; a read error may explain this. This sequence joins TRBV28 and TRBJ2-1, with 10 positions matching TRBD1. This CDR3 is built from 17 residues. Germline CDR1 and CDR2: MDHEN and SYDVKM. DNA of the CDR3: TGTGCGAGCAGTTTCTCTTGGACAGGGGGCTCCTACAATGAGCAGTTCTTC. It encodes CASSFSWTGGSYNEQFF. The full variable domain, with the rest looked up from reference TRBV28 and TRBJ2-1, is DVKVTQSSRYLVKRTGEKVFLECVQDMDHENMFWYRQDPGLGLRLIYFSYDVKMKEKGDIPEGYSVSREKKERFSLILESASTNQTSMYLCASSFSWTGGSYNEQFFGPGTRLTVL.

The rearrangement uses TRBV27 and TRBJ1-1; a weak D match, TRBD1 (6 bases). V lost 4 bases, J lost 5 bases, and 14 bases lay in between. The germline gives CDR1 MNHEY, CDR2 SMNVEV (reference sequence). The CDR3 has 14 amino acids. CDR3 loop: CASSSAGQQTEAFF. The CDR3 nucleotides are TGTGCCAGCAGTTCGGCAGGACAGCAGACTGAAGCTTTCTTT.

The rearrangement uses TRBV4-2 and TRBJ2-1; D may be TRBD1 (5 bases). Looked up from germline, CDR1 is LGHNA and CDR2 is YNFKEQ. The CDR3 consists of 16 residues. The V gene lost 4 bases and the J gene lost 4 bases, with 17 bases spanning the gap. For the CDR3, the DNA is TGTGCCAGCAGCCCTAGTCAGGGCGCCTTTTACAATGAGCAGTTCTTC. Translation: CASSPSQGAFYNEQFF.

V is TRBV20-1 and J is TRBJ2-4, with D perhaps being TRBD1 or TRBD2 (5 bases each). The germline V gene has CDR1 DFQATT and CDR2 SNEGSKA (reference sequence). V was cut by 6 bases and J by 11 bases, with 26 bases left in between. CDR3 length equals 15 residues. For the CDR3, the DNA is TGCAGTGCCGGAGCTCAAGTTAGAGGGACCCGTCTTCAGTACTTC. It encodes CSAGAQVRGTRLQYF.

This rearrangement joins TRBV10-2 to TRBJ2-2; 12 positions match TRBD2. Germline V gene sequence: CDR1 WSHSY, CDR2 SAAADI. This CDR3 region has 16 residues. V was pared by 6 bases and J by 4 bases, with 6 bases of the junction left unmatched. CDR3 protein: CASRELAGGVTGELFF. In DNA, the CDR3 is TGCGCCAGCAGGGAACTAGCGGGAGGAGTCACCGGGGAGCTGTTTTTT.

There are a few counts of this clonotype. This sequence joins TRBV9 and TRBJ2-3; D is possibly TRBD1 (5 bases). CDR1 and CDR2 (germline): SGDLS, YYNGEE. V lost 0 bases and J lost 2, with 16 bases in between. The CDR3 extends over 17 amino acids. CDR3 DNA sequence: TGTGCCAGCAGCGTAGATACTGGTGAGACAGCCACAGATACGCAGTATTTT. It translates to CASSVDTGETATDTQYF.

In this sample, this clonotype turned up a few times. The rearrangement links TRBV7-8 to TRBJ1-4, with a weak D call TRBD1 (5 bases). Germline CDR1 SGHVS, CDR2 FQNEAQ. V dropped 1 base and J dropped 4 bases, with 13 bases sitting between them. CDR3 length equals 16 residues. CDR3 in amino acids: CASSLVQAAFNEKLFF. As DNA, the CDR3 is TGTGCCAGCAGCTTAGTACAGGCGGCCTTTAATGAAAAACTGTTTTTT. Complete variable domain (other parts from reference TRBV7-8 and TRBJ1-4): GAGVSQSPRYKVAKRGQDVALRCDPISGHVSLFWYQQALGQGPEFLTYFQNEAQLDKSGLPSDRFFAERPEGSVSTLKIQRTQQEDSAVYLCASSLVQAAFNEKLFFGSGTQLSVL.

This clonotype showed up just a few times. The rearrangement links TRBV10-3 to TRBJ2-1; tentatively, D is TRBD1 (6 bases). This CDR3 is 14 amino acids long. CDR1 ENHRY and CDR2 SYGVKD come from the germline V gene. The V gene lost 4 bases and the J gene lost 8 bases, with 15 bases spanning the gap. For the CDR3, the DNA is TGTGCCATCAGTGGGGGACACCTCTTGGATGAGCAGTTCTTC. This gives the protein CAISGGHLLDEQFF.

The chain carries TRBV12-3 or TRBV12-4 and TRBJ2-5; D tentatively fits TRBD1 or TRBD2 (6 bases each). The CDR3 is made up of 15 amino acids. Trimming shortened V by 3 bases and J by 4 bases, and 15 bases separated the two germline ends. The CDR3, as DNA: TGTGCCAGCAGTTTCGCCCCAAAGGGGGGAGAGACCCAGTACTTC. Its protein product is CASSFAPKGGETQYF.

CDR3 sequence (DNA): TGCGCCAGCAGCTTGGAGGTTAGCGGGAGGGCCTCGCCTAAAGAGACCCAGTACTTC. Translating it yields CASSLEVSGRASPKETQYF. This chain joins TRBV5-1 and TRBJ2-5, with TRBD2 matching over 11 bases. The length of the CDR3 is 19 residues. V shed 0 bases, J shed 3 bases, and the junction held 13 bases outside the gene matches. CDR1 and CDR2 (germline): SGHRS, YFSETQ.

This clonotype was counted a few times. The chain is built from TRBV7-9 and TRBJ2-7, with TRBD2 matching over 11 bases. The CDR3 extends over 16 amino acids. CDR1 and CDR2 (germline): SEHNR, FQNEAQ (reference sequence). V was clipped by 5 bases and J by 2 bases; unmatched bases: 8. The CDR3 is CASSGPGLADTYEQYF. The CDR3 region has the DNA TGTGCCAGCAGCGGCCCGGGACTAGCGGATACCTACGAGCAGTACTTC.

This clonotype was seen at least ten times. At one of its ends the junction is not consistent with the germline gene, which may arise from a read error. The chain recombines TRBV7-9 with TRBJ2-7, with 10 nucleotides matching TRBD1. In germline, CDR1 is SEHNR, CDR2 FQNEAQ (reference sequence). The CDR3 loop spans 14 amino acids. This CDR3 reads CASSSGTGDYEQYF. CDR3 in DNA: TGCGCCAGCAGTTCCGGGACAGGGGACTACGAGCAGTACTTC.

The V gene is TRBV18, the J gene TRBJ2-7; 9 bases align to TRBD2. The V segment lost 4 bases and the J segment 0 bases; nucleotides outside the gene matches: 4. CDR1 is KGHSH and CDR2 is LQKENI in the germline V gene. CDR3 length: 15 amino acids. CDR3 loop: CASSRTSATSYEQYF. CDR3 DNA: TGTGCCAGCTCACGGACTAGCGCTACCTCCTACGAGCAGTACTTC.

The chain couples TRBV4-3 to TRBJ2-7; a possible D gene is TRBD1 (7 bases). CDR1 and CDR2 (germline): LGHNA, YSLEER. The CDR3 is 16 residues long. The V and J ends lost 2 bases and 0 bases respectively, with 14 bases between them. The CDR3 DNA sequence: TGCGCCAGCAGCCAACAGGGGGGTTTGGGCTCCTACGAGCAGTACTTC. Translated: CASSQQGGLGSYEQYF.